The rows below give T cell receptor beta chains drawn from one sample of a study of identical twins. Via MiXCR, TCRdb re-called the 5' RACE reads, giving one row per CDR3 protein. The sample contains hundreds of thousands of distinct CDR3 sequences, 8.5% to 9% of which appear only once. This sample also appeared in a second study, on yellow fever vaccine responses in identical twins.

Sequenced: PBMCs. The receptors stem from a woman aged 18-29 years in good health. CDR3s leave out the opening cysteine and the closing phenylalanine or tryptophan.

v_gene,CDR3aa
TRBV12-3/TRBV12-4,ASSPPFGGRTNTQY
TRBV18,ASSPLANTGELF
TRBV2,ASSGPWDRSRGQPQH
TRBV29-1,SASTAHTDTQY
TRBV12-3/TRBV12-4,ASSRQGGGEQF
TRBV6-2/TRBV6-3,ASSYSELTDTQY
TRBV4-3,ASSFGPDTEAF
TRBV28,ASRTPGALTYEQY
TRBV5-6,ASSRRHYSNQPQH
TRBV5-1,ASSLQNTGELF
TRBV20-1,SGRTSGSSYNEQF
TRBV7-4,ASSMDGSYEQY
TRBV11-1,ASSPGLAGGVSYNEQF
TRBV7-2,ASNQGLQETQY
TRBV3-1,ASSRISSYNEQF
TRBV3-1,ASSQVGTEAF
TRBV4-3,ASSQEGGAANIQY
TRBV29-1,SVVKVGKRDEQF
TRBV20-1,SAFLSGTDEQY
TRBV18,ASSPLAGVETQY
TRBV7-2,ASSTGRKNEQF
TRBV3-1,ASRQSGNTEAF
TRBV30,AWRPLQWPGQRNTEAF
TRBV29-1,SAEDENNEQF
TRBV5-6,ASSQDRAPFWAF
TRBV6-5,ASSYSSGGRTDTQY
TRBV20-1,SASVAGRGAWGNVLT
TRBV10-2,ASSGTGTSGGDYNEQF
TRBV7-2,ASRTSLAGGFTDTQY
TRBV24-1,ATSDPGTSGRTDTQY